The 23 T cell receptor beta chains below all came from one sample that was sequenced in a study of blood T cell repertoires in COVID-19 (dated by TCRdb to the early 2020s). The protocol used for the library was the immunoSEQ multiplex PCR assay. This immuneACCESS table, as held by TCRdb, lists in-frame sequences with V and J called but not all clones. Of the missing ones, under half trace to an unresolved V gene in checked studies; the others have no known cause. This sample lists 250,000 to 350,000 clones; 85% to 90% were detected once. Roughly 6.3% of the sample goes to the ten largest clones. Sample: peripheral blood. The receptors here all came from a woman in her 50s with COVID-19, enrolled during active disease.

Of note for this clone: This same CDR3 is encoded by further DNA sequences in the sample. The chain combines TRBV30 with TRBJ1-1; D may be TRBD1 (6 bases). Per germline, CDR1 GTSNPN and CDR2 SVGIG (reference sequence). This CDR3 has 14 amino acids. Trimming pared 0 bases from V and 1 base from J, leaving 9 bases between. CDR3: CAWSVGGANTEAFF. The CDR3 bases are TGTGCCTGGAGTGTAGGGGGGGCGAACACTGAAGCTTTCTTT. The complete variable domain, with remaining parts taken from reference TRBV30 and TRBJ1-1, reads SQTIHQWPATLVQPVGSPLSLECTVEGTSNPNLYWYRQAAGRGLQLLFYSVGIGQISSEVPQNLSASRPQDRQFILSSKKLLLSDSGFYLCAWSVGGANTEAFFGQGTRLTVV.

This chain links TRBV2 with TRBJ1-5; TRBD1 is a possible D gene (5 bases). The germline V and J ends were trimmed by 7 bases and 4 bases, with 14 bases remaining between them. This CDR3 has 14 residues. Germline lookup yields CDR1 SNHLY and CDR2 FYNNEI. The CDR3 reads CASTGTGGNQPQHF. In nucleotides, the CDR3 is TGTGCCAGCACCGGGACGGGAGGGAATCAGCCCCAGCATTTT.

V and J are TRBV7-9 and TRBJ1-1; 7 nucleotides align to TRBD1. Germline V CDR1 and CDR2: SEHNR, FQNEAQ (reference sequence). Trimming at V came to 5 bases and at J to 4 bases, leaving 4 bases not matched to a gene. The CDR3 runs to 13 residues. In DNA, the CDR3 is TGTGCCAGCAGCCGGACAGGACGCACTGAAGCTTTCTTT. Amino acid sequence: CASSRTGRTEAFF.

This chain uses TRBV4-1 with TRBJ1-4; perhaps TRBD1 as D (5 bases). The CDR3 length is 15 residues. CDR1 and CDR2 (germline): MGHRA, YSYEKL. V shed 1 base and J shed 1 base, with 7 bases lying between them. CDR3 region: CASSQGQRTNEKLFF. DNA of the CDR3: TGCGCCAGCAGCCAAGGACAGCGAACTAATGAAAAACTGTTTTTT.

This chain links TRBV4-1 with TRBJ1-1; 8 nucleotides line up with TRBD1. Germline CDR1 reads MGHRA; CDR2 reads YSYEKL. With 3 bases clipped from V and 5 bases from J, the junction kept 11 bases outside the gene matches. The CDR3 is made up of 16 amino acids. CDR3 sequence (DNA): TGCGCCAGCAGCCAGAGTACCCCAGGGGGCTTAACTGAAGCTTTCTTT. It encodes CASSQSTPGGLTEAFF.

J is TRBJ1-5 and V is TRBV18; TRBD1 agrees at 9 bases. CDR1 is KGHSH and CDR2 is LQKENI in the germline V gene. The CDR3 contains 15 residues. Losses at the gene ends were 6 bases for V and 7 bases for J; bases not matched to a gene: 10. CDR3 region: CASSQGGTGNQPQHF. The CDR3 coding sequence is TGTGCCAGCTCTCAGGGGGGGACAGGGAACCAGCCCCAGCATTTT.

V gene TRBV2 combines with J gene TRBJ2-3; 9 bases are a match to TRBD1. The germline gives CDR1 SNHLY, CDR2 FYNNEI. CDR3 size: 15 residues. V lost 7 bases to trimming and J lost 4 bases; unmatched junction nucleotides: 9. The CDR3 bases are TGTGCCAGCACCCTAGGGACAGGGTTTGCAGATACGCAGTATTTT. Protein sequence: CASTLGTGFADTQYF.

This chain connects TRBV10-2 to TRBJ1-1; 10 nucleotides align to TRBD1. Germline V gene sequence: CDR1 WSHSY, CDR2 SAAADI. The CDR3 covers 15 residues. V was clipped by 2 bases and J by 4 bases; unmatched bases: 4. DNA for the CDR3: TGCGCCAGCAGTGAGGCCTGGACAGGGGGCACTGAAGCTTTCTTT. It encodes CASSEAWTGGTEAFF.

The chain joins TRBV7-2 to TRBJ1-5; D remains ambiguous. CDR3 length equals 15 residues. In germline, CDR1 is SGHTA, CDR2 FQGNSA. V lost 2 bases, J lost 0 bases, and 8 bases lay in between. CDR3 region: CASSLIHPSNQPQHF. The CDR3 bases are TGTGCCAGCAGCTTAATACATCCTAGCAATCAGCCCCAGCATTTT.

CDR3 DNA sequence: TGTGCCAGCAGTGAGGAGGAGACCCAGTACTTC. Translation: CASSEEETQYF. The V and J genes are TRBV2 and TRBJ2-5; D is unclear. V dropped 3 bases and J dropped 5 bases, with 4 bases sitting between them. Germline V CDR1 and CDR2: SNHLY, FYNNEI. CDR3 size: 11 residues.

The chain combines TRBV3-1 (or the pseudogene TRBV3-2) with TRBJ2-7, with 8 nucleotides matching TRBD1. V lost 4 bases and J lost 0; bases outside the gene matches: 14. The germline V gene encodes CDR1 LGHDT and CDR2 YNNKEL (reference sequence). The CDR3 contains 18 residues. The CDR3 region is CASSPQRPGQGASYEQYF. The CDR3 bases are TGTGCCAGCAGCCCCCAGCGGCCCGGACAGGGCGCCTCCTACGAGCAGTACTTC.

V is TRBV6-5 and J is TRBJ2-5, with TRBD2 as a possible D gene (6 bases). Deletions cut 9 bases from V and 3 bases from J, with 17 bases between. This CDR3 has 14 residues. In germline, CDR1 is MNHEY, CDR2 SVGAGI. CDR3 in DNA: TGTGCCAGGGGGGACTTCCAGTTAAAAGAGACCCAGTACTTC. Its translation is CARGDFQLKETQYF.

The CDR3 here is CASLEREVTGELFF. DNA for the CDR3: TGTGCCAGTCTAGAGCGGGAGGTCACCGGGGAGCTGTTTTTT. The genes are TRBV6-5 and TRBJ2-2; 9 nucleotides line up with TRBD2. This CDR3 is 14 amino acids long. The germline V gene encodes CDR1 MNHEY and CDR2 SVGAGI. V lost 9 bases, J lost 4 bases, and 6 bases stayed unmatched.

The CDR3 loop is CASSSDRVSYNEQFF. The CDR3 nucleotides read TGCGCCAGCAGTTCTGACAGGGTCTCCTACAATGAGCAGTTCTTC. The rearrangement uses TRBV5-1 and TRBJ2-1; 7 nucleotides align to TRBD1. The CDR3 is 15 residues long. CDR1 SGHRS and CDR2 YFSETQ come from the germline V gene. J lost 0 bases, V lost 5 bases, and 5 bases had no gene match. The full variable domain, in which reference TRBV5-1 and TRBJ2-1 provide the parts outside the CDR3, is KAGVTQTPRYLIKTRGQQVTLSCSPISGHRSVSWYQQTPGQGLQFLFEYFSETQRNKGNFPGRFSGRQFSNSRSEMNVSTLELGDSALYLCASSSDRVSYNEQFFGPGTRLTVL.

The rearrangement links TRBV19 to TRBJ1-4; no clear D gene. Per the germline V gene, CDR1 is LNHDA and CDR2 is SQIVND (reference sequence). This CDR3 spans 16 amino acids. Deletions cut 5 bases from V and 0 bases from J, with 13 bases between. In nucleotides, the CDR3 is TGTGCCAGTAGTTCGTCACAGATTGCAACTAATGAAAAACTGTTTTTT. It yields the protein CASSSSQIATNEKLFF.

This sequence joins TRBV24-1 and TRBJ1-5; no firm D call. Germline CDR1 reads KGHDR; CDR2 reads SFDVKD. V was shortened by 3 bases and J by 3 bases, with 11 bases between the two germline ends. CDR3 length: 15 residues. CDR3 sequence: CATSDGLGYNQPQHF. The CDR3 DNA reads as TGTGCCACCAGTGATGGTCTGGGCTACAATCAGCCCCAGCATTTT.

The chain is built from TRBV6-5 and TRBJ2-7; D unresolved. This CDR3 spans 15 amino acids. Germline loops: CDR1 MNHEY, CDR2 SVGAGI. V lost 0 bases, J lost 6 bases, and 15 bases lay in between. DNA of the CDR3: TGTGCCAGCAGTTACTCGGTGTCCGGTCTAGGCGAGCAGTACTTC. This translates into CASSYSVSGLGEQYF.

This CDR3 is CASSSGTGQYSNQPQHF. CDR3 sequence (DNA): TGTGCCAGCAGTTCCGGGACAGGGCAATATAGCAATCAGCCCCAGCATTTT. The gene calls are TRBV2 and TRBJ1-5; TRBD1 matches at 9 bases. V gave up 5 bases and J gave up 0 bases; unmatched junction bases: 8. Per germline, CDR1 SNHLY and CDR2 FYNNEI. The CDR3 runs to 17 residues.

V usage is TRBV7-2 and J usage is TRBJ2-5; 7 nucleotides match TRBD2. Germline V gene sequence: CDR1 SGHTA, CDR2 FQGNSA. V lost 1 base to trimming and J lost 2 bases; unmatched junction nucleotides: 7. CDR3 length: 16 residues. This CDR3 is CASSLVSGFLQETQYF. The CDR3 nucleotides are TGTGCCAGCAGCTTAGTTAGCGGGTTCCTTCAAGAGACCCAGTACTTC.

J is TRBJ2-5 and V is TRBV19; 12 bases are shared with TRBD2. With V trimmed by 8 bases and J by 1 base, 5 bases remained unmatched. The CDR3 extends over 15 amino acids. From germline, CDR1 is LNHDA and CDR2 SQIVND (reference sequence). CDR3 protein: CASGRLAGVQETQYF. The CDR3 DNA reads as TGTGCCAGTGGAAGACTAGCGGGGGTCCAAGAGACCCAGTACTTC.

The CDR3 loop is CASSLGPTGGTDTQYF. CDR3 bases: TGCGCCAGCAGCCTGGGGCCCACTGGGGGCACAGATACGCAGTATTTT. V usage is TRBV4-1 and J usage is TRBJ2-3; D may be TRBD1 (5 bases). Per germline, CDR1 MGHRA and CDR2 YSYEKL. The CDR3 runs 16 residues. The ends were cut back, 4 bases at V and 1 base at J, with 15 bases in the middle.

The V gene is TRBV5-1, the J gene TRBJ1-4; possible D gene TRBD1, 5 bases. Germline assignment: CDR1 SGHRS and CDR2 YFSETQ. V lost 5 bases to trimming and J lost 4 bases, with 15 bases between them. The CDR3 loop spans 15 amino acids. CDR3 in amino acids: CASRLVGQNNEKLFF. The DNA of the CDR3 is TGCGCCAGCAGACTGGTCGGACAAAATAATGAAAAACTGTTTTTT.

The chain carries TRBV2 and TRBJ1-5, with a possible D match to TRBD1 (5 bases). Per the germline V gene, CDR1 is SNHLY and CDR2 is FYNNEI. Deletions cut 7 bases from V and 5 bases from J, with 15 bases between. CDR3 length: 14 amino acids. Here the CDR3 reads CASNPTGRDQPQHF. As DNA, the CDR3 is TGTGCCAGCAATCCTACAGGTAGGGATCAGCCCCAGCATTTT.